The 5 T cell receptor beta chains reported below all come from one sample, sequenced in a study of shared clonotypes between healthy human individuals. The repertoire was sequenced with immunoSEQ multiplex PCR; TCRdb's copy has only in-frame clones and lacks some. The sample carries about 2.1 million clones, about 94% recorded once. As defined, naive CD8 cells were CD45RO-negative and positively selected for CCR7, with terminally differentiated effector memory CD45RA+ cells excluded. Input material: naive CD8+ T cells from PBMCs. Receptors were obtained from a young man in good health. Some clones in this sample may be carry-over from other donors' samples.

The chain employs TRBV27 and TRBJ2-3, with a possible D match to TRBD1 (6 bases). CDR1 is MNHEY, CDR2 SMNVEV, per germline (reference sequence). This CDR3 comprises 14 residues. The V and J ends lost 2 bases and 1 base respectively, with 7 bases between them. The CDR3 loop reads CASSLRTGTDTQYF. The CDR3 nucleotides are TGTGCCAGCAGTTTAAGGACAGGCACAGATACGCAGTATTTT.

J is TRBJ2-7 and V is TRBV7-2; 13 bases line up with TRBD2. The CDR3 covers 15 residues. Unmatched junction bases numbered 1, after V lost 4 bases and J lost 1 base. The V gene's germline CDR1 is SGHTA and CDR2 FQGNSA. The CDR3 DNA follows: TGTGCCAGCAGCTCGACTAGCGGGAGGTCCTACGAGCAGTACTTC. It is translated as CASSSTSGRSYEQYF. Full variable domain (outside the CDR3, taken from reference TRBV7-2 and TRBJ2-7): GAGVSQSPSNKVTEKGKDVELRCDPISGHTALYWYRQSLGQGLEFLIYFQGNSAPDKSGLPSDRFSAERTGGSVSTLTIQRTQQEDSAVYLCASSSTSGRSYEQYFGPGTRLTVT.

J is TRBJ1-5 and V is TRBV19; the D is unclear. Germline CDR1 is LNHDA and CDR2 is SQIVND (reference sequence). Deletions cut 10 bases from V and 5 bases from J, with 12 bases between. The CDR3 has 12 amino acids. The CDR3: CATSPGDQPQHF. The CDR3 DNA reads TGTGCCACTAGCCCCGGGGATCAGCCCCAGCATTTT.

The chain couples TRBV5-1 to TRBJ2-3, with D perhaps TRBD1 or TRBD2 (5 bases each). V was shortened by 1 base and J by 0 bases, with 12 bases between the two germline ends. Germline loops: CDR1 SGHRS, CDR2 YFSETQ. The CDR3 length is 16 residues. This CDR3 reads CASSLWGPSSTDTQYF. In DNA, the CDR3 is TGCGCCAGCAGCTTGTGGGGACCTTCTAGCACAGATACGCAGTATTTT.

The chain is built from TRBV18 and TRBJ1-4, with TRBD1 matching over 11 bases. V shed 0 bases, J shed 0 bases, and the junction held 0 bases outside the gene matches. CDR3 size: 17 residues. Germline values: CDR1 KGHSH, CDR2 LQKENI. In DNA form, the CDR3 reads TGTGCCAGCTCACCACCGGGACAGGGGGCAACTAATGAAAAACTGTTTTTT. Translating gives CASSPPGQGATNEKLFF.